The 7 T cell receptor beta chains reported below all come from one sample, sequenced in a study of blood T cell repertoires in COVID-19. Assay: immunoSEQ multiplex PCR; the TCRdb copy retains only in-frame clones and omits some. In the table there are about 47,000 clones, 81% of which are singletons. Sequencing was performed on peripheral blood. These receptors all come from a woman aged 80 or over with COVID-19, enrolled during active disease.

CDR3 coding DNA: TGTGCCAGCAGACTGGTTCGGGGGAACCGTGGAGAGACCCAGTACTTC. Translation: CASRLVRGNRGETQYF. The chain couples TRBV7-8 to TRBJ2-5, with D perhaps matching TRBD2 (6 bases). CDR3 length: 16 residues. V gave up 6 bases and J gave up 4 bases, with 21 bases separating them. The germline CDR1 and CDR2 sequences are SGHVS and FQNEAQ.

The chain employs TRBV14 and TRBJ2-6, with D possibly matching TRBD1 (6 bases). CDR3 length equals 17 residues. The germline gives CDR1 SGHDN, CDR2 FVKESK. V lost 4 bases, J lost 0 bases, and 13 bases lay in between. For the CDR3, the DNA is TGTGCCAGCAGCCTCCCAGGGGCGATCTCTGGGGCCAACGTCCTGACTTTC. Amino acids: CASSLPGAISGANVLTF.

The chain combines TRBV7-2 with TRBJ2-3; 12 bases agree with TRBD2. The CDR3 spans 16 residues. V shed 5 bases and J 5 bases; nucleotides not matched to a gene: 8. In germline, CDR1 is SGHTA, CDR2 FQGNSA. CDR3 residues: CASSVTSGRRRDTQYF. The CDR3 DNA follows: TGTGCCAGCAGCGTTACTAGCGGGAGGAGGAGAGATACGCAGTATTTT.

A word on this clone: One junction end disagrees with the germline gene, perhaps due to a read error. V is TRBV3-1 (or the pseudogene TRBV3-2) and J is TRBJ1-2, with TRBD1 matching 9 bases. The CDR3 extends over 11 amino acids. In germline, CDR1 is LGHDT, CDR2 YNNKEL (reference sequence). CDR3 bases: TGTGCCAGCAGCCGAGGGACAGGGACCGTCTTC. This gives the protein CASSRGTGTVF.

The chain is built from TRBV18 and TRBJ2-2; TRBD2 matches 11 bases. The CDR3 is 17 amino acids. Germline-derived CDR1 and CDR2 are KGHSH and LQKENI. V lost 0 bases to trimming and J lost 1 base; unmatched junction nucleotides: 1. The CDR3 sequence: CASSPPGTSGNTGELFF. The CDR3 nucleotides are TGTGCCAGCTCACCACCAGGGACTAGCGGGAACACCGGGGAGCTGTTTTTT.

The DNA for the CDR3 is TGCGCCAGCAGCTCTAGGACAGGGAAGAACACTGAAGCTTTCTTT. This encodes CASSSRTGKNTEAFF. The chain is built from TRBV5-1 and TRBJ1-1; 8 bases are a match to TRBD1. CDR3 length: 15 residues. CDR1 is SGHRS and CDR2 is YFSETQ in the germline V gene. V lost 3 bases and J lost 1; bases outside the gene matches: 5. Together with reference TRBV5-1 and TRBJ1-1, the CDR3 gives the full variable domain: KAGVTQTPRYLIKTRGQQVTLSCSPISGHRSVSWYQQTPGQGLQFLFEYFSETQRNKGNFPGRFSGRQFSNSRSEMNVSTLELGDSALYLCASSSRTGKNTEAFFGQGTRLTVV.

The chain links TRBV3-1 (or the pseudogene TRBV3-2) to TRBJ2-7; perhaps TRBD2 as D (5 bases). The length of the CDR3 is 12 residues. The germline CDR1 and CDR2 sequences are LGHDT and YNNKEL (reference sequence). V was trimmed by 8 bases and J by 4 bases, leaving 12 bases between them. The CDR3 loop is CASGFGGYEQYF. In DNA, the CDR3 is TGTGCCAGCGGGTTCGGAGGATACGAGCAGTACTTC.